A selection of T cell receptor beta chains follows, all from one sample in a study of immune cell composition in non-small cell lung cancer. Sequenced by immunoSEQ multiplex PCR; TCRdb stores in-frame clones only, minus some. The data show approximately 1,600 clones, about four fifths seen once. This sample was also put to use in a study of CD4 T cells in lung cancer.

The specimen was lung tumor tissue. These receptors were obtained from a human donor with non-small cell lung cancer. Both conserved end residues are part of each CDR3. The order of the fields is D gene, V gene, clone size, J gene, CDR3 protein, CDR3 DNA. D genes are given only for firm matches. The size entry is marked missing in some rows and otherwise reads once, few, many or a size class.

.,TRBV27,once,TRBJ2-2,CASTSGWANTGELFF,TGTGCCAGCACTTCGGGGTGGGCGAACACCGGGGAGCTGTTTTTT
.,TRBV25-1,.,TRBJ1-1,CASIATGGTEAFF,TGTGCCAGCATAGCAACCGGGGGCACTGAAGCTTTCTTT
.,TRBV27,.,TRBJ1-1,CASSLSRWGGEAFF,TGTGCCAGCAGTTTGTCCCGGTGGGGAGGTGAAGCTTTCTTT
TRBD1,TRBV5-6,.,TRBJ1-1,CASSLTGVNTEAFF,TGTGCCAGCAGCCTCACAGGGGTCAACACTGAAGCTTTCTTT
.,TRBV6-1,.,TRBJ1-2,CAAIYNYGYTF,TGTGCCGCGATCTATAACTATGGCTACACCTTC
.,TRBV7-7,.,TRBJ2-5,CASSLPVGGETQYF,TGTGCTAGCAGCTTACCCGTGGGGGGTGAGACCCAGTACTTC
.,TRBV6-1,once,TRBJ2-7,CASSEFGRGLLEQYF,TGTGCCAGCAGTGAATTTGGCAGGGGTCTTCTCGAGCAGTACTTC
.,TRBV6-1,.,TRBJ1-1,CASSGYEGSMNTEAFF,TGTGCCAGCAGTGGATATGAGGGCTCCATGAACACTGAAGCTTTCTTT
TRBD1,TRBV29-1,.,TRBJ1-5,CSVILVGQGAGNQPQHF,TGCAGCGTCATTTTGGTGGGACAGGGGGCTGGCAATCAGCCCCAGCATTTT
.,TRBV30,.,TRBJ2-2,CAWSKQYTGELFF,TGTGCCTGGAGTAAACAGTACACCGGGGAGCTGTTTTTT
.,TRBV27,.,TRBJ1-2,CASSLREDYGYTF,TGTGCCAGCAGTTTAAGGGAGGACTATGGCTACACCTTC
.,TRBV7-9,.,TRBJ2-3,CASSSNRGSRTDTQYF,TGTGCCAGCAGCTCGAATCGGGGGTCCCGCACAGATACGCAGTATTTT
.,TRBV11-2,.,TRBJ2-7,CASSLEQGFAYEQYF,TGTGCCAGCAGCTTAGAGCAGGGTTTTGCCTACGAGCAGTACTTC
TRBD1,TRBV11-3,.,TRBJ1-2,CASSQGQGATNYGYTF,TGTGCCAGCAGCCAGGGACAGGGGGCGACTAACTATGGCTACACCTTC
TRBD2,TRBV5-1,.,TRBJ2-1,CASSSIPSGGYNEQFF,TGCGCCAGCAGCTCCATCCCCAGCGGGGGATACAATGAGCAGTTCTTC
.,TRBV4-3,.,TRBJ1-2,CASSQDIGVANYGYTF,TGCGCCAGCAGCCAAGATATAGGGGTAGCTAACTATGGCTACACCTTC
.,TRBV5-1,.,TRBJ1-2,CASSETALPNYGYTF,TGCGCCAGCAGCGAGACAGCTTTACCTAACTATGGCTACACCTTC
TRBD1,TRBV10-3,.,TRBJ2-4,CAIGSGGTGGIQYF,TGTGCCATCGGTAGTGGTGGGACAGGGGGCATTCAGTACTTC
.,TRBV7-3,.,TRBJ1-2,CANDRNYGYTF,TGTGCCAACGACAGGAACTATGGCTACACCTTC
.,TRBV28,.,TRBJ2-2,CASRPTSVWTGELFF,TGTGCCAGCAGGCCGACTAGTGTTTGGACCGGGGAGCTGTTTTTT
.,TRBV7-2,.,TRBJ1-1,CASSLAEWQGRTEAFF,TGTGCCAGCAGCTTAGCGGAGTGGCAGGGCCGCACTGAAGCTTTCTTT
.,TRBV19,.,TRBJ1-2,CASHREGTANYGYTF,TGTGCCAGTCACCGGGAGGGAACAGCTAACTATGGCTACACCTTC